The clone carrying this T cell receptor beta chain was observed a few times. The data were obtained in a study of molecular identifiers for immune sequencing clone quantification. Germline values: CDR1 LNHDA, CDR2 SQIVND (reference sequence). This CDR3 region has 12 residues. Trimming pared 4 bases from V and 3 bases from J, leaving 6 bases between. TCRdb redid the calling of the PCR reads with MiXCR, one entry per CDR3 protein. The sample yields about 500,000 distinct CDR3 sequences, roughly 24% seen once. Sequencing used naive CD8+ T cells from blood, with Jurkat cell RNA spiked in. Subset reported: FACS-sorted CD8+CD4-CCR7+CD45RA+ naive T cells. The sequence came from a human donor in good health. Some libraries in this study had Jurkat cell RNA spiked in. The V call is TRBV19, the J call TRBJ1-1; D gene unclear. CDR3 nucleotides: TGTGCCAGTAGTAAAGCGGACACTGAAGCTTTCTTT. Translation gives CASSKADTEAFF.